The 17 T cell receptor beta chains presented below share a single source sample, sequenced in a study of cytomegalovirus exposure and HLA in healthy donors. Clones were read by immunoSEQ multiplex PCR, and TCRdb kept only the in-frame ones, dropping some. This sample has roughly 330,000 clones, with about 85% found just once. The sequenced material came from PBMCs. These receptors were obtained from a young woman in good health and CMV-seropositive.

In DNA form, the CDR3 reads TGTGCCAGCAGTTACTCGCTTTTCCAGGGAAATTCACCCCTCCACTTT. Translation: CASSYSLFQGNSPLHF. The rearrangement uses TRBV6-5 and TRBJ1-6; possible D gene TRBD1, 5 bases. The CDR3 covers 16 residues. Germline CDR1 MNHEY, CDR2 SVGAGI. V lost 0 bases, J lost 7 bases, and 13 bases lay in between.

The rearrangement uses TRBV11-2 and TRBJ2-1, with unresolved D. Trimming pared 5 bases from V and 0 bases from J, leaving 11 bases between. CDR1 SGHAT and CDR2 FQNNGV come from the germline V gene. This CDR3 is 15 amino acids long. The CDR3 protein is CASSQLPYSYNEQFF. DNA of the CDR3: TGTGCCAGCAGCCAACTACCCTACTCCTACAATGAGCAGTTCTTC.

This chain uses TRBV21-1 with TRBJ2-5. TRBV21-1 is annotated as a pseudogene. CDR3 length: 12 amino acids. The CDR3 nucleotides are TGTGCCAGCAGCAAAGAGGAAGAGACCCAGTACTTC. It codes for CASSKEEETQYF.

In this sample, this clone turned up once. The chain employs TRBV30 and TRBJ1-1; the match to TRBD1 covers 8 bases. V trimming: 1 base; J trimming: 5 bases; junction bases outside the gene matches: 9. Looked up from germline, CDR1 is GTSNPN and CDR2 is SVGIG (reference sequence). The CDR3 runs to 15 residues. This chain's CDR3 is CAWSGWTGRVTEAFF. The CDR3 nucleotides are TGTGCCTGGAGTGGTTGGACAGGGCGTGTAACTGAAGCTTTCTTT.

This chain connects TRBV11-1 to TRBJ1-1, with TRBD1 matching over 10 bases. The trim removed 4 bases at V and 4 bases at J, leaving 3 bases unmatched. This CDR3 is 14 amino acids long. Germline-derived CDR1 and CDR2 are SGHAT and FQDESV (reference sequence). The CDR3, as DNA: TGTGCCAGCAGCTCCTGGACAGGGGGCACTGAAGCTTTCTTT. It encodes CASSSWTGGTEAFF.

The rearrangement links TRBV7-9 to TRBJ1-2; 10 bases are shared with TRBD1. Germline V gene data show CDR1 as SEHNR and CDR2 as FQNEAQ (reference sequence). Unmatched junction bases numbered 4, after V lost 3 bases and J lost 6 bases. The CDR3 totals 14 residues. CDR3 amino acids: CASSLTGGADGYTF. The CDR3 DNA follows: TGTGCCAGCAGCTTGACAGGGGGCGCGGATGGCTACACCTTC.

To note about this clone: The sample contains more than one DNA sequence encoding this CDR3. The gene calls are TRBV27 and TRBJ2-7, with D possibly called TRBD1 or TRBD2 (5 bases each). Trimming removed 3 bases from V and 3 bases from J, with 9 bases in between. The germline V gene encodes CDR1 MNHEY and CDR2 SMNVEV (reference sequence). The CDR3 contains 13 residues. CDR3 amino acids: CASSLGRNYEQYF. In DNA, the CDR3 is TGTGCCAGCAGTTTGGGACGGAACTACGAGCAGTACTTC.

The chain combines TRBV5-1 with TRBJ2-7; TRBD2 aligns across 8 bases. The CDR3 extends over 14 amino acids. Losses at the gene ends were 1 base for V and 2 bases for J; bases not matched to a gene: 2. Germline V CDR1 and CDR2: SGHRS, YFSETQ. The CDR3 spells CASSLTGRAYEQYF. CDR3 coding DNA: TGCGCCAGCAGCTTGACCGGGAGGGCCTACGAGCAGTACTTC.

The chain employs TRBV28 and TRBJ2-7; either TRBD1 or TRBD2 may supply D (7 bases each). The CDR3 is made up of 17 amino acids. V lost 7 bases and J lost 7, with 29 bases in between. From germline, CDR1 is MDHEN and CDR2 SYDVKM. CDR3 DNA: TGTGCCAGCACCCCATTGAAGGGTACAGGGGAGGGGGGAGAGCAGTACTTC. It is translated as CASTPLKGTGEGGEQYF.

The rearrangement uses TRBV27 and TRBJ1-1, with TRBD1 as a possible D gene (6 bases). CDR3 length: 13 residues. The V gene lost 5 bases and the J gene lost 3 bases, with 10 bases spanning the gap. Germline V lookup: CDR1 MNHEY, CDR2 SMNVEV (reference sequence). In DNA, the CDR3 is TGTGCCAGCAGTGCCGACAGGTACACTGAAGCTTTCTTT. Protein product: CASSADRYTEAFF.

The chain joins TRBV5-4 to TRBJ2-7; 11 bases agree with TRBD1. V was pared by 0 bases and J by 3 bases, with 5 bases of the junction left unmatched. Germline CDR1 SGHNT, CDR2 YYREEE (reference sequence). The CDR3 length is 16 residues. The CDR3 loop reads CASSLGPGTGGYEQYF. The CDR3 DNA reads TGTGCCAGCAGCTTGGGCCCCGGGACAGGGGGCTACGAGCAGTACTTC.

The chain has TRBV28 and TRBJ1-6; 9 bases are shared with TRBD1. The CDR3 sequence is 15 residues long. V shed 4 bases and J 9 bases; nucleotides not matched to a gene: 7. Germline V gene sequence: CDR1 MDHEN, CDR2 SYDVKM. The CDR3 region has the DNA TGTGCCAGCAGTTCCCCCGGGACAGGGAGTTCACCCCTCCACTTT. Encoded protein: CASSSPGTGSSPLHF.

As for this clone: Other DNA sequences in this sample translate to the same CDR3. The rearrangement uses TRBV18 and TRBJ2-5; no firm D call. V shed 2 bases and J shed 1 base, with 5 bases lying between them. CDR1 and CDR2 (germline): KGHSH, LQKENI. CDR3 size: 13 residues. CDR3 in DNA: TGTGCCAGCTCACCAGGGATCCAAGAGACCCAGTACTTC. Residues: CASSPGIQETQYF.

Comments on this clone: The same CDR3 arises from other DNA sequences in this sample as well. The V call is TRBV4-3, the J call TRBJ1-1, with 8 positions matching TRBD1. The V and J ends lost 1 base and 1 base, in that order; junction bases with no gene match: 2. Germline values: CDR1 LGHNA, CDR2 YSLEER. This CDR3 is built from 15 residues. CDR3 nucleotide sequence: TGCGCCAGCAGCCAAGGAGACAGGGGGAACACTGAAGCTTTCTTT. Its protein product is CASSQGDRGNTEAFF.

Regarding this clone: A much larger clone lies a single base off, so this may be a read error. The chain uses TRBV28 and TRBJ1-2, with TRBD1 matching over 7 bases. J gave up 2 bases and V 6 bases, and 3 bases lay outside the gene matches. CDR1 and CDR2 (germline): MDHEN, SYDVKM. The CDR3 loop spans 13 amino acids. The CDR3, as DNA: TGTGCCAGCAGCGAACAGGGGAACTATGGCTACACCTTC. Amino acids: CASSEQGNYGYTF.

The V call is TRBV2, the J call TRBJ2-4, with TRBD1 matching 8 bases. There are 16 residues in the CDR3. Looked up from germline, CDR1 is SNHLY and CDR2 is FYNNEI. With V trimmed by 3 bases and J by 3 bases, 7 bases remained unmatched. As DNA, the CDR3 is TGTGCCAGCAGTGAGGGTGGGACAGGTCTCAAAAACATTCAGTACTTC. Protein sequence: CASSEGGTGLKNIQYF. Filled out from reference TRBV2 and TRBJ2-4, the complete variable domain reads EPEVTQTPSHQVTQMGQEVILRCVPISNHLYFYWYRQILGQKVEFLVSFYNNEISEKSEIFDDQFSVERPDGSNFTLKIRSTKLEDSAMYFCASSEGGTGLKNIQYFGAGTRLSVL.

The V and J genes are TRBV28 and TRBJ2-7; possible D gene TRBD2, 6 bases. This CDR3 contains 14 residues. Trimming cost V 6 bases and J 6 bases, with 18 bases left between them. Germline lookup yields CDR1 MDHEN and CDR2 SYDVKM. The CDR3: CASRTGYRGSEQYF. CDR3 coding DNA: TGTGCCAGCAGGACCGGGTACCGGGGGTCCGAGCAGTACTTC.